The entry below describes one TCR beta chain. Its recognized antigen is unknown. No base quality values were provided; no much bigger clone lies one nucleotide off. The CDR3 covers 14 residues, taking in both the cysteine and the phenylalanine. This entry keeps only the CDR3 DNA: 42 bases, framed from base 1. The germline V gene encodes CDR1 SEHNR and CDR2 FQNEAQ (reference sequence). V is cut by 5 bases and J by 6 bases, and the space between the germline ends is 16 bases. The sample belongs to a study of blood T cell repertoires in COVID-19 (TCRdb year 2020). Context from the whole study: Samples covering the acute and convalescent phases of COVID-19 were provided by collaborators in the United States, Italy and Spain. The sample metadata nearly always contained a de-identified subject ID, COVID-19 status, age in years and sex. Where HLA class I and class II types were available, the types were taken from metadata supplied by the sample provider, not from assay-based typing. Deeply sampled blood TCRbeta repertoires from subjects exposed to, actively infected with, or recovered from COVID-19 were included in the dataset. Samples were obtained from the ongoing ImmuneRACE study (first 160 participants) and from some 1,300 subjects provided by 6 global collaborators. The prospective study material was composed of cDNA or gDNA derived from T cells, B-cell-depleted T cells, or PBMCs. The repertoires were made available in a free public database intended to serve as a resource for research on the immune response to SARS-CoV-2. Paper-wide results and their limitations: Clinical and demographic metadata were provided uncurated, with the amount varying by source and participant.

Each collaborating institution followed its own protocols to collect whole blood in K2EDTA tubes. For TCRbeta analysis, collaborators shipped samples as frozen whole blood, isolated PBMCs, or DNA extracted from either of those sample types. TCRbeta CDR3 regions were amplified from genomic DNA by means of the immunoSEQ Assay, a bias-controlled multiplex PCR. In the original analysis: The number of nucleated cells in each sample was estimated from the amplification of reference gene primers within the assay. To quantify the absolute abundance of each unique TCRbeta CDR3 rearrangement, sequence reads were collapsed and filtered. For each sample, productive Simpson clonality was calculated as the square root of Simpson's diversity index across productive rearrangements. This immuneACCESS table, as held by TCRdb, lists in-frame sequences with V and J called but not all clones. Of the missing ones, under half trace to an unresolved V gene in checked studies; the others have no known cause. That table gives V, J and clone size, and the DNA gave D and trimming. The sample yields roughly 180,000 clones; almost 80% were counted once. Of the sample, around a sixth is held by the ten largest clones.

This sequence originates from a man aged 55 to 69 with active or convalescent COVID-19. The sequencing sample was made of peripheral blood. Rearrangement joined TRBV7-9 to TRBJ1-2, and TRBD1 may be the D gene, going by 5 matching bases. The nucleotide sequence reads TGTGCCAGCAGCCTTGGGCAGGGTGGAAATGGCTACACCTTC. Its protein reads: CASSLGQGGNGYTF.